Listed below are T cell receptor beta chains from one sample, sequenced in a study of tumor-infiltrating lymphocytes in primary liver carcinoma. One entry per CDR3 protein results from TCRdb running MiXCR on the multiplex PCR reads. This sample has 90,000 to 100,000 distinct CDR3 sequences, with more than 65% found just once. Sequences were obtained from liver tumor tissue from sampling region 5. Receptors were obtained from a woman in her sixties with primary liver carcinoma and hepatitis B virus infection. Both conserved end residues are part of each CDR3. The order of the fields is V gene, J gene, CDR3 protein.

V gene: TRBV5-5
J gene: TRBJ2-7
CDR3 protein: CASSTQSSAGEQYF

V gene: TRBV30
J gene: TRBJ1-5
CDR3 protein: CAWSRGARGNQPQHF

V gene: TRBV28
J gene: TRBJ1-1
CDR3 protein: CASYTGGTEAFF

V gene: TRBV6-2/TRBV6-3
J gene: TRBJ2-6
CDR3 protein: CASSRTGANVLTF

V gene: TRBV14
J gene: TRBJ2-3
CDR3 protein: CASSSLSTDTQYF

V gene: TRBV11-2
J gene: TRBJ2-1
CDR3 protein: CASSSGHYNEQFF

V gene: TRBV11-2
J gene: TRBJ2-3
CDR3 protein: CAGSFGLGRIDTQYF

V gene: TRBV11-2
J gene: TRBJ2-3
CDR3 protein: CVSSLDRGDTQYF

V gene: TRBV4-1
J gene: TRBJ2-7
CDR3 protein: CASSQGPEDYEQYF

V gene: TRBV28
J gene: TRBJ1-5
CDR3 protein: CASSTPGQGDQPLHF

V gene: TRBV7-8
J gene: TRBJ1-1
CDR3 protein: CASSLGTGGGTEAFF

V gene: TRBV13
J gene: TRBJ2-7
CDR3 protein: CASSLDRGFSSGSGYEQYF

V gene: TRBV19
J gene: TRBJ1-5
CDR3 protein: CASSIRDQPQHF

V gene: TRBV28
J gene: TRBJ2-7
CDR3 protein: CASSSDWQSSYEQYF

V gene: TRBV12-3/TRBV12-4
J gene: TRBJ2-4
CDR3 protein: CASSPPGRDRVAKNIQYF

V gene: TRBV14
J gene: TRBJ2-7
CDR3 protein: CASCHPGVHEQYF

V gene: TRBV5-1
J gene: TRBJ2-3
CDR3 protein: CASSPAAIGDTQYF

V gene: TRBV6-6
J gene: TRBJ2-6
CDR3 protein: CASSMQGAGANVLTF

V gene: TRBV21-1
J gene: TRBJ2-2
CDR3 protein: CASSNSYGSSRELFF

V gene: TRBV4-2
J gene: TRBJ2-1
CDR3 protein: CANSQGPESNNEQFF

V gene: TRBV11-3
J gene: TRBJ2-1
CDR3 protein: CANTLGTSGKLEQFF

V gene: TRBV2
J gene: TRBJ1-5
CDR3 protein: CASSGGNQPQHF

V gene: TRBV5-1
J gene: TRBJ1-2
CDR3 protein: CASSPEDSKYYGRTF

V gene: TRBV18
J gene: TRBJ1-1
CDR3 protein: CASSPQLRIAEAFF

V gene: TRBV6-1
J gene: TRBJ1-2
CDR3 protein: CASSEVSQDLYGYTF

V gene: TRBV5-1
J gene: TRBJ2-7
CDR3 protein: CASSLPPGLAGPSSYEQYF

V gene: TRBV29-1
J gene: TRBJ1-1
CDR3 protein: CSVSPRNTEVFF

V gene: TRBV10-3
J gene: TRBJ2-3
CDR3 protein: CAMSERGSTDTQYF

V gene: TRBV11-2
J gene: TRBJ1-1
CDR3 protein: CACRELRNTKAFF